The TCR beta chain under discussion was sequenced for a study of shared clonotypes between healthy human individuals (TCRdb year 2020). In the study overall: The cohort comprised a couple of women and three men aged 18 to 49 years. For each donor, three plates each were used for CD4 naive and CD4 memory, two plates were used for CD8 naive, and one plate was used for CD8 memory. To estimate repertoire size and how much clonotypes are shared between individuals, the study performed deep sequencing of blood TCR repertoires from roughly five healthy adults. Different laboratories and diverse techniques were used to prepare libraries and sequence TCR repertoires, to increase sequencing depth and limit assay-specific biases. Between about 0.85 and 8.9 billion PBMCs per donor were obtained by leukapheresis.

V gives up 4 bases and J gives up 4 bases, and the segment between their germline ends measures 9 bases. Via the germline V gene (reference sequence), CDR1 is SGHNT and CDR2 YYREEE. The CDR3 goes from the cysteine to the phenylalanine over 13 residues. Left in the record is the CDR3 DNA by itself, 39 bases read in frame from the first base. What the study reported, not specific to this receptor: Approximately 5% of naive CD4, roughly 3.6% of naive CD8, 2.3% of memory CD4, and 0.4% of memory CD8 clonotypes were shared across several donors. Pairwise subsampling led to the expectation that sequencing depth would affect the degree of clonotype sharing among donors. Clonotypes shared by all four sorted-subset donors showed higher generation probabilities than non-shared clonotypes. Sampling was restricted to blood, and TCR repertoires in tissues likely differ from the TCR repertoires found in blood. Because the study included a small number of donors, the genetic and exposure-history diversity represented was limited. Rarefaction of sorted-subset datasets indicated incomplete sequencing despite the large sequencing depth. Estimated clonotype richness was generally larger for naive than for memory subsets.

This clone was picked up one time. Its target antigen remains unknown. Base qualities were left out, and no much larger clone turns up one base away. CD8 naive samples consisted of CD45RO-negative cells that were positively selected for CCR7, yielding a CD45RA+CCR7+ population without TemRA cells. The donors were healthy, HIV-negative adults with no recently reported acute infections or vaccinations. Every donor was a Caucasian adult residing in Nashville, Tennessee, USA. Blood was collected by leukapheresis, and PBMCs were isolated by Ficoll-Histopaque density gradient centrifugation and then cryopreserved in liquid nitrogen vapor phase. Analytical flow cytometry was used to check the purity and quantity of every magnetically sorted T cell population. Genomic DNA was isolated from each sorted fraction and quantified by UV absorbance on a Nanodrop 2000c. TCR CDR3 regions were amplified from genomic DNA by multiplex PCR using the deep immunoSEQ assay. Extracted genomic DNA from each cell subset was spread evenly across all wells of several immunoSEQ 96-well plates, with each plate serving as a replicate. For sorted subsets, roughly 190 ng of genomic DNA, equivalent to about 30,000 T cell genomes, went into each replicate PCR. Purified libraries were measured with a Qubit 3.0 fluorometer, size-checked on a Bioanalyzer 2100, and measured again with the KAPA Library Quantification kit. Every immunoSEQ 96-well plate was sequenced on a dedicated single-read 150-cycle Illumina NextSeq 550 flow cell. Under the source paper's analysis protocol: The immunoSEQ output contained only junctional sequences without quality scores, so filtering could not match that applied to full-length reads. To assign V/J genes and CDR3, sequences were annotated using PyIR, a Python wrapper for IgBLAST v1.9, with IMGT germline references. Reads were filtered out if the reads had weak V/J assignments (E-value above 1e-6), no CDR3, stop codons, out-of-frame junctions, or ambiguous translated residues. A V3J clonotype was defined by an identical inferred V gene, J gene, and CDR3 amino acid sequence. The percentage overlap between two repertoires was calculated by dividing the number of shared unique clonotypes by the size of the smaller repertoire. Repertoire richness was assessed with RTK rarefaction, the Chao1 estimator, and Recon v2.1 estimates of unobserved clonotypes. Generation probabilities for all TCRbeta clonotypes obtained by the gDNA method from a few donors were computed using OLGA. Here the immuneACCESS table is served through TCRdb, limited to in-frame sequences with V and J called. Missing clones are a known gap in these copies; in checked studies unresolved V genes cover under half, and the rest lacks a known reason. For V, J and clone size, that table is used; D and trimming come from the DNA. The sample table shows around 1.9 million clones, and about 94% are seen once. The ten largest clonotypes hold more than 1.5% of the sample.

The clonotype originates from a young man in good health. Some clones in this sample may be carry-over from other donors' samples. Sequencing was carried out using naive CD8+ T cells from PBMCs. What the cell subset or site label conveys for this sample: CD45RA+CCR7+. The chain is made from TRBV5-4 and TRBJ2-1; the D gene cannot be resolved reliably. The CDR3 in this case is CASSPYEYNEQFF. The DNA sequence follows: TGTGCCAGCAGCCCATATGAATACAATGAGCAGTTCTTC.